A single sample is the source of the 3 T cell receptor beta chains below, sequenced in a study of blood T cell repertoires in COVID-19. Profiling relied on immunoSEQ multiplex PCR, and the TCRdb table lists in-frame clones only, not all of them. The sample contains over 30,000 clones, roughly 75% of which appear only once. Material for sequencing was peripheral blood. The receptors come from an elderly man with active or convalescent COVID-19.

The V gene is TRBV18, the J gene TRBJ1-3; D unclear. CDR1 KGHSH and CDR2 LQKENI come from the germline V gene. Deletions cut 0 bases from V and 2 bases from J, with 5 bases between. The CDR3 length is 14 residues. Here the CDR3 DNA reads TGTGCCAGCTCACCACCAAGCGCTGGAAACACCATATATTTT. This sequence encodes CASSPPSAGNTIYF.

This chain uses TRBV28 with TRBJ2-5; a weak D match, TRBD2 (5 bases). The germline CDR1 and CDR2 sequences are MDHEN and SYDVKM. Trimming removed 2 bases from V and 1 base from J, with 8 bases in between. This CDR3 region has 14 residues. In nucleotides, the CDR3 is TGTGCCAGCAGTTTACGAGGGTTCCAAGAGACCCAGTACTTC. Encoded protein: CASSLRGFQETQYF.

This clone showed up just a few times. The chain uses TRBV30 and TRBJ1-2; D unclear. The CDR3 spans 12 residues. Germline-derived CDR1 and CDR2 are GTSNPN and SVGIG (reference sequence). The V and J ends lost 4 bases and 9 bases respectively, with 15 bases between them. DNA of the CDR3: TGTGCCTGGACTCTACGCCCTGCGAGCTACACCTTC. It is translated as CAWTLRPASYTF.